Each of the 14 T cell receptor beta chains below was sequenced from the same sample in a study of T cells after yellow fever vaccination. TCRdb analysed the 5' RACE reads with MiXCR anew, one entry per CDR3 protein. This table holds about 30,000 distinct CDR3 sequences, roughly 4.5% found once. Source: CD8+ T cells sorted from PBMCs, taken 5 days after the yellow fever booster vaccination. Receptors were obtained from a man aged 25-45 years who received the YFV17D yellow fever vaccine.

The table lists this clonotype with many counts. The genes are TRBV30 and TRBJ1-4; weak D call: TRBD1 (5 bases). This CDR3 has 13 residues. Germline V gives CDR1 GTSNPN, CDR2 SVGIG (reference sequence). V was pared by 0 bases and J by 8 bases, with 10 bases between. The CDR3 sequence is CAWSVSGKEKLFF. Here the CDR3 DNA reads TGTGCCTGGAGTGTCTCAGGGAAAGAAAAACTGTTTTTT. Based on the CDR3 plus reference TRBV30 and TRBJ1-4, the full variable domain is SQTIHQWPATLVQPVGSPLSLECTVEGTSNPNLYWYRQAAGRGLQLLFYSVGIGQISSEVPQNLSASRPQDRQFILSSKKLLLSDSGFYLCAWSVSGKEKLFFGSGTQLSVL.

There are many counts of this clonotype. For the CDR3, the DNA is TGTGCCAGCTCACTCCAACAGGAAGATTCACCCCTCCACTTT. Its protein is CASSLQQEDSPLHF. The chain carries TRBV18 and TRBJ1-6, with D possibly matching TRBD1 (5 bases). Trimming removed 4 bases at V and 8 bases at J, with 12 bases between. The germline V gene encodes CDR1 KGHSH and CDR2 LQKENI. This CDR3 has 14 residues.

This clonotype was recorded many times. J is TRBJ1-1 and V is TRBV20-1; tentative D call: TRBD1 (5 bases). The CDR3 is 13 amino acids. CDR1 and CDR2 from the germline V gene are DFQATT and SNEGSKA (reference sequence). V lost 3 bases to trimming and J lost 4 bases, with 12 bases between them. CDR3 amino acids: CSASLWGGTEAFF. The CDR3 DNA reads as TGCAGTGCTAGTTTGTGGGGCGGCACTGAAGCTTTCTTT.

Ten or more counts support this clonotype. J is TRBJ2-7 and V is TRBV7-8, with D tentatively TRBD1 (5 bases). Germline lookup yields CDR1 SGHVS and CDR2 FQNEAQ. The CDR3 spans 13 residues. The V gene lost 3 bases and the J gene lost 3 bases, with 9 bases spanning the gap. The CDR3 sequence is CASSFFQGYEQYF. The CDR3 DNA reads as TGTGCCAGCAGCTTCTTTCAGGGCTACGAGCAGTACTTC.

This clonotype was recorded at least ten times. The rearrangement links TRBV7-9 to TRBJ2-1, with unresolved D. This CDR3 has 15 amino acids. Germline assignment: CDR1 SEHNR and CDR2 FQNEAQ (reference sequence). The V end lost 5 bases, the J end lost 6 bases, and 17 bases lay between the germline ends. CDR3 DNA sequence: TGTGCCAGCAGCCCCCCTGGGATGGGCTTCAATGAGCAGTTCTTC. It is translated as CASSPPGMGFNEQFF.

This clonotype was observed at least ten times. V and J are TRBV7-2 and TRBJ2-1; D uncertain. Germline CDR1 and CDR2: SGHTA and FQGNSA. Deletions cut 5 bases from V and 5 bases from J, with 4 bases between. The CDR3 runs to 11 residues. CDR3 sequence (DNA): TGTGCCAGCAGCCCAGACAATGAGCAGTTCTTC. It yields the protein CASSPDNEQFF.

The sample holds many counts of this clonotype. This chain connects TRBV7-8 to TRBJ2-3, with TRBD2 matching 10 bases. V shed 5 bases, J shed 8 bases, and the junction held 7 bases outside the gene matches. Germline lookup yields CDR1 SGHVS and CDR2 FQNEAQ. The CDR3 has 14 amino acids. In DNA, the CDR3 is TGTGCCAGCAGCCTCGCTAGCGGGAGTATTACGCAGTATTTT. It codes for CASSLASGSITQYF. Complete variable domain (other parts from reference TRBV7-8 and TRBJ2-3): GAGVSQSPRYKVAKRGQDVALRCDPISGHVSLFWYQQALGQGPEFLTYFQNEAQLDKSGLPSDRFFAERPEGSVSTLKIQRTQQEDSAVYLCASSLASGSITQYFGPGTRLTVL.

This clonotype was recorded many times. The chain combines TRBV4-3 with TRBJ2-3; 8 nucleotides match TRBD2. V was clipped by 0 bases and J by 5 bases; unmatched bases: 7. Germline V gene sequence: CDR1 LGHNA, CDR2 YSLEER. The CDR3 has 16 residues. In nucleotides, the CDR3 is TGCGCCAGCAGCCAAGATGCAGCGGGAGTTGGAGATACGCAGTATTTT. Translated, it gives CASSQDAAGVGDTQYF.

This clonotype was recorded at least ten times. The CDR3, as DNA: TGCGCCAGCAGCGGAAGTCTCCTTAAGGACACAGATACGCAGTATTTT. The encoded protein is CASSGSLLKDTDTQYF. V gene TRBV5-1 combines with J gene TRBJ2-3, with D uncertain. Trimming removed 4 bases at V and 2 bases at J, with 17 bases between. The CDR3 is 16 residues long. Germline V lookup: CDR1 SGHRS, CDR2 YFSETQ.

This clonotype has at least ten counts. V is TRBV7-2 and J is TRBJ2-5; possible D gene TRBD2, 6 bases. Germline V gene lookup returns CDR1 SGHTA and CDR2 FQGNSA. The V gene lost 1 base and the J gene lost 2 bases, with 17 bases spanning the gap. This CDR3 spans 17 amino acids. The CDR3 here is CASSLGTGLNLQETQYF. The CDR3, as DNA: TGTGCCAGCAGCTTAGGAACAGGACTAAACTTGCAAGAGACCCAGTACTTC.

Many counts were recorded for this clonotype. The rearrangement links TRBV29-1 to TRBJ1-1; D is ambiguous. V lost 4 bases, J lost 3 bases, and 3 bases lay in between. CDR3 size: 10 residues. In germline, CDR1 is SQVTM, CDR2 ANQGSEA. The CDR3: CSVGDTEAFF. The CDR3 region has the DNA TGCAGCGTTGGAGACACTGAAGCTTTCTTT.

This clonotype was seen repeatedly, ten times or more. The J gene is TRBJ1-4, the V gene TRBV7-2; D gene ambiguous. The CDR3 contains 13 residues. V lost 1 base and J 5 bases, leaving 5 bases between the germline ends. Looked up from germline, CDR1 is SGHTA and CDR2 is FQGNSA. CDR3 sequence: CASSLVGNEKLFF. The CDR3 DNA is TGTGCCAGCAGCTTAGTAGGGAATGAAAAACTGTTTTTT.

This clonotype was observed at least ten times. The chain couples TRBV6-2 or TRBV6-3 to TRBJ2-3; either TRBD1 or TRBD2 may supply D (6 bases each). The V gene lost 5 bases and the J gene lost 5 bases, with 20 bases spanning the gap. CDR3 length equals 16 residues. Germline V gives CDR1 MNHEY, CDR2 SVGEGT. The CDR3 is CASSLAPGANRDTQYF. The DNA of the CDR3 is TGTGCCAGCAGTCTCGCCCCGGGGGCGAATAGAGATACGCAGTATTTT.

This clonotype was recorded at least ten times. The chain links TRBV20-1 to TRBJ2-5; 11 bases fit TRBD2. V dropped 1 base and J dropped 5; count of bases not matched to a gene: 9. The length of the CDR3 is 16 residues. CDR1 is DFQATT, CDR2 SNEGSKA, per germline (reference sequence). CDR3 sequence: CSARALPLAGGETQYF. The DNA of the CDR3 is TGCAGTGCTAGAGCCCTACCCCTAGCGGGAGGCGAGACCCAGTACTTC.